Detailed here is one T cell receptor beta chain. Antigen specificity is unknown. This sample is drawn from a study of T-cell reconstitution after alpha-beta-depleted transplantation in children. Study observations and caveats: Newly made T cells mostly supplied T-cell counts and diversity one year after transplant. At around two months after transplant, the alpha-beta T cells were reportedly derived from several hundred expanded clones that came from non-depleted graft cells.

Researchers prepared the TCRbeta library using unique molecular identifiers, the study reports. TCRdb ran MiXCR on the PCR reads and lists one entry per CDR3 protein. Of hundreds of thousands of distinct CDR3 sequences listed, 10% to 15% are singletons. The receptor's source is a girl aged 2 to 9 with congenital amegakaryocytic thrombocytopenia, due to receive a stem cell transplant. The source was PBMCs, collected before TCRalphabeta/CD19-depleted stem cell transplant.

The CDR3 bases are TGTGCCAGCAGTTTGGCCGGGACAGGGGTATTCTATGAGCAGTACTTC. Its translation: CASSLAGTGVFYEQYF. The chain combines TRBV12-3 or TRBV12-4 with TRBJ2-7, with 10 nucleotides matching TRBD1. The CDR3 length is 16 residues. J lost 7 bases, V lost 3 bases, and 12 bases had no gene match.